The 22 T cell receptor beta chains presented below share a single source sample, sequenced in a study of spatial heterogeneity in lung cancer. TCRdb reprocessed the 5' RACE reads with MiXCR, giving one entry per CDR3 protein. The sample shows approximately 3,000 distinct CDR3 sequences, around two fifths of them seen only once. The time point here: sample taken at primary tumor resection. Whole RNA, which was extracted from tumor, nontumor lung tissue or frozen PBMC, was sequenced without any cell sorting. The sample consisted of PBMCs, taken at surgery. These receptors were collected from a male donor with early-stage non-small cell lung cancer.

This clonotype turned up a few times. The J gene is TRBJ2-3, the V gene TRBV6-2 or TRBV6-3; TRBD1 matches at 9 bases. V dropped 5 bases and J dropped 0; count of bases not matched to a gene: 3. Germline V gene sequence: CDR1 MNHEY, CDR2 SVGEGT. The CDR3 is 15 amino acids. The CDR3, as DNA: TGTGCCAGCAGTCCGGGGACAGGGAGCACAGATACGCAGTATTTT. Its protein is CASSPGTGSTDTQYF.

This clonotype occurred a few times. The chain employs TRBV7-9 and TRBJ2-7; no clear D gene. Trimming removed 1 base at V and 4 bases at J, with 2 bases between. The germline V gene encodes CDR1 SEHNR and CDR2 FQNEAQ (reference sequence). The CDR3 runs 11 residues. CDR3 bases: TGTGCCAGCAGCTTAGTATACGAGCAGTACTTC. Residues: CASSLVYEQYF.

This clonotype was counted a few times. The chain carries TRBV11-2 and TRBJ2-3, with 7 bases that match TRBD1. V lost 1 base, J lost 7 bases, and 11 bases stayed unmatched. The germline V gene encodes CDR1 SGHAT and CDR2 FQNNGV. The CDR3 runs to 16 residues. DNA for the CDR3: TGTGCCAGCAGCTTAGTCCGGGACAGCCTCACTTATACGCAGTATTTT. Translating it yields CASSLVRDSLTYTQYF.

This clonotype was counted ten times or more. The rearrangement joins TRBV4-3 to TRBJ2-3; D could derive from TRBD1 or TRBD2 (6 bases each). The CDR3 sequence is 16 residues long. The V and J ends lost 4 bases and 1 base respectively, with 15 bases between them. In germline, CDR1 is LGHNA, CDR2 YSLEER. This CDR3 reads CASSRYGGLGTDTQYF. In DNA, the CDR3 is TGCGCCAGCAGCCGATACGGGGGCCTGGGCACAGATACGCAGTATTTT.

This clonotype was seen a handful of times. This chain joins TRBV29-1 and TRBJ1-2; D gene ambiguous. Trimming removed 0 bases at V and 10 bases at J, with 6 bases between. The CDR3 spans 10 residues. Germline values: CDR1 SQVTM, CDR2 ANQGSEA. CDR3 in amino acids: CSVEDNIYTF. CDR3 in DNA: TGCAGCGTTGAAGATAACATCTACACCTTC.

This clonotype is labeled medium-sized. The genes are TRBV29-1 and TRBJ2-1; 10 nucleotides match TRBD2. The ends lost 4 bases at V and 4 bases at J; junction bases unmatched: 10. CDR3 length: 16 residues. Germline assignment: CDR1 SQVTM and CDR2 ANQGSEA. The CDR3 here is CSVGGETSGIYNEQFF. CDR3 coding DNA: TGCAGCGTTGGGGGGGAAACTAGCGGGATTTACAATGAGCAGTTCTTC.

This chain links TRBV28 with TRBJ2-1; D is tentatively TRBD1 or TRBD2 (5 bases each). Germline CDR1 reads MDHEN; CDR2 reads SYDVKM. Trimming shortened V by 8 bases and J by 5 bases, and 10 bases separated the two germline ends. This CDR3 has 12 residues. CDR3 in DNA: TGTGCCAGCTGGGGGATCGACAATGAGCAGTTCTTC. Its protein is CASWGIDNEQFF.

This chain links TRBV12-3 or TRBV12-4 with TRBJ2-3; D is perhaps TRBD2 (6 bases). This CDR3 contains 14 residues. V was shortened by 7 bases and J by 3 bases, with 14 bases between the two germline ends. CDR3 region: CASKRAFGTDTQYF. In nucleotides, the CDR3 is TGTGCCAGCAAGCGGGCCTTCGGGACAGATACGCAGTATTTT.

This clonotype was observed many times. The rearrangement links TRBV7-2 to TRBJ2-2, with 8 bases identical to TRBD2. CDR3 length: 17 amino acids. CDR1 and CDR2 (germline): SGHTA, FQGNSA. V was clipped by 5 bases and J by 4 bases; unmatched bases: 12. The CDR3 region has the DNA TGTGCCAGCAGCCCGGGAGGGGTGGCTACATTCACCGGGGAGCTGTTTTTT. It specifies CASSPGGVATFTGELFF. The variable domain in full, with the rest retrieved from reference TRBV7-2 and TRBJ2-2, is GAGVSQSPSNKVTEKGKDVELRCDPISGHTALYWYRQSLGQGLEFLIYFQGNSAPDKSGLPSDRFSAERTGGSVSTLTIQRTQQEDSAVYLCASSPGGVATFTGELFFGEGSRLTVL.

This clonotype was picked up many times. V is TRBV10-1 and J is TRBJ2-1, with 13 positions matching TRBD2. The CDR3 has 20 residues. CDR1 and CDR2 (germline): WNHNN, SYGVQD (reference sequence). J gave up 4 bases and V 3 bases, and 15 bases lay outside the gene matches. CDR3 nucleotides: TGCGCCAGCAGTGATCAGGGACTAGCGGGACGGGGCCCTAATTACAATGAGCAGTTCTTC. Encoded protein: CASSDQGLAGRGPNYNEQFF.

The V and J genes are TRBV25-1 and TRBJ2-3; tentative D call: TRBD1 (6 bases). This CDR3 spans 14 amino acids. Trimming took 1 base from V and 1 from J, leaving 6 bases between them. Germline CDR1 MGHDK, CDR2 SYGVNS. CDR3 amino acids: CASSESGGTDTQYF. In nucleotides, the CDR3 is TGTGCCAGCAGTGAATCAGGGGGCACAGATACGCAGTATTTT.

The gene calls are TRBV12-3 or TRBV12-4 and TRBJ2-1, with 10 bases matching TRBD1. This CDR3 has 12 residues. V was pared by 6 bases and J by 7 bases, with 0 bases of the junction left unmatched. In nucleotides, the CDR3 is TGTGCCAGCAGGGACAGGGGGAATGAGCAGTTCTTC. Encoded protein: CASRDRGNEQFF.

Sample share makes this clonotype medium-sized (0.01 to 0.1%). The CDR3 nucleotides are TGTGCCAGCAGTTACGTGGGAAGCTGGGATGAGCAGTTCTTC. Translation: CASSYVGSWDEQFF. This chain joins TRBV6-2 or TRBV6-3 and TRBJ2-1; D not resolved. Germline CDR1 and CDR2: MNHEY and SVGEGT. This CDR3 has 14 amino acids. Trimming stripped 2 bases from V and 8 bases from J, with 13 bases between.

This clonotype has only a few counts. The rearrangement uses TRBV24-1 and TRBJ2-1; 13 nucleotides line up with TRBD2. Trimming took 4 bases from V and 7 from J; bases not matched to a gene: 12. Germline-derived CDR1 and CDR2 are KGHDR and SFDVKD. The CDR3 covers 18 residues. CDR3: CATSDPRTSGRPRNEQFF. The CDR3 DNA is TGTGCCACCAGTGACCCCCGGACTAGCGGGAGACCGCGGAATGAGCAGTTCTTC.

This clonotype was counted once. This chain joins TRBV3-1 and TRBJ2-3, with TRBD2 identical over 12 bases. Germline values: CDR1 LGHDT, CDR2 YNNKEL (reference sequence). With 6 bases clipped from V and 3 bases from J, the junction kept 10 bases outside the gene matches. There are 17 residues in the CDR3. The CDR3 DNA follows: TGTGCCAGCAGTCCTGCTAGCGGGGGGGCGAGGACAGATACGCAGTATTTT. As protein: CASSPASGGARTDTQYF.

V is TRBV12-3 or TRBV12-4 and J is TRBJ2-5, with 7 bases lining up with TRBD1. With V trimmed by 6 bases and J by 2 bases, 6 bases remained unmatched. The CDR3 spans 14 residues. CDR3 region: CASSQQGRQETQYF. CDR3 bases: TGTGCCAGCAGCCAACAGGGGCGGCAAGAGACCCAGTACTTC.

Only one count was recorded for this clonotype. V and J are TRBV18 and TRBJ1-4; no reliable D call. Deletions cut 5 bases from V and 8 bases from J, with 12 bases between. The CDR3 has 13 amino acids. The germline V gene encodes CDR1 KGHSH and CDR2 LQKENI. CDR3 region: CASSGQLDEKLFF. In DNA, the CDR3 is TGTGCCAGCTCAGGGCAGCTAGACGAAAAACTGTTTTTT.

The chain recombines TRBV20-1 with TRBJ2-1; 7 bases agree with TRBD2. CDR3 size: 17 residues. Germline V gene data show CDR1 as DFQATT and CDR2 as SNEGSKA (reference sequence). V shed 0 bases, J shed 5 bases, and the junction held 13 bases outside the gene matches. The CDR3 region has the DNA TGCAGTGCTAGAGAAGTGGTGCGGCTAGCGGCCCACAATGAGCAGTTCTTC. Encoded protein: CSAREVVRLAAHNEQFF.

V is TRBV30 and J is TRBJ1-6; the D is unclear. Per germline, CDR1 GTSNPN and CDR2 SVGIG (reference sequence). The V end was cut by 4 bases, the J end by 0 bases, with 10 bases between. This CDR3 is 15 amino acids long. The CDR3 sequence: CAWTEESSYNSPLHF. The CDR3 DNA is TGTGCCTGGACTGAGGAGAGCTCCTATAATTCACCCCTCCACTTT. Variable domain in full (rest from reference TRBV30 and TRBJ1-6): SQTIHQWPATLVQPVGSPLSLECTVEGTSNPNLYWYRQAAGRGLQLLFYSVGIGQISSEVPQNLSASRPQDRQFILSSKKLLLSDSGFYLCAWTEESSYNSPLHFGNGTRLTVT.

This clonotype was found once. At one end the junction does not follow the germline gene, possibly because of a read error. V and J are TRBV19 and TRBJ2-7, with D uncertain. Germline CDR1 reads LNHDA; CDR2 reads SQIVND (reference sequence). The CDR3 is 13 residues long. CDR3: CASSTRLSYEQHF. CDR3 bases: TGTGCCAGTAGTACCAGACTGTCCTACGAGCAGCACTTC.

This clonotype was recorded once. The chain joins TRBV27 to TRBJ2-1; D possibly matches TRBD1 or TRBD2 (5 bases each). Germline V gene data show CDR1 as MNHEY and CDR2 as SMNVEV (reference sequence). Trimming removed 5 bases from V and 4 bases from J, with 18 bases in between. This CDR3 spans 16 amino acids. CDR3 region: CASSPRASQVYNEQFF. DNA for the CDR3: TGTGCCAGCAGTCCCAGGGCTAGCCAGGTATACAATGAGCAGTTCTTC.

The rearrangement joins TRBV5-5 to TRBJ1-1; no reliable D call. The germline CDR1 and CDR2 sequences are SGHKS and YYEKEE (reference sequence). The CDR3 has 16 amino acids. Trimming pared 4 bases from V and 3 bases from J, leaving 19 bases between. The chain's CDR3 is CASSPREGDFHTEAFF. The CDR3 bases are TGTGCCAGCAGCCCCCGAGAGGGAGATTTCCACACTGAAGCTTTCTTT.